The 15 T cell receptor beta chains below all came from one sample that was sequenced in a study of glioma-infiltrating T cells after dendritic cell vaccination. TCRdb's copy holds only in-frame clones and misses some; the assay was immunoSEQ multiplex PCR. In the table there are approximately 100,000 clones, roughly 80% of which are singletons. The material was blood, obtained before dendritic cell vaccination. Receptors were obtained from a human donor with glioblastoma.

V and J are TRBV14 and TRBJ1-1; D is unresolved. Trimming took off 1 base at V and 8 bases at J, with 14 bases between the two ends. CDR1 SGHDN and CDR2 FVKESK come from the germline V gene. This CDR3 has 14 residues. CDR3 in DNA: TGTGCCAGCAGCCAAGTACGAGACTACCCAGAAGCTTTCTTT. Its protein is CASSQVRDYPEAFF.

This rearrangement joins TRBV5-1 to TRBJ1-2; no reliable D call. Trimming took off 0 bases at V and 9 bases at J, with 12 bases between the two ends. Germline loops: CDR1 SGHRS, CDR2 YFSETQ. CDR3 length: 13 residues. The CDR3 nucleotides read TGCGCCAGCAGCTTGGCCGGGGATGCGAGCTACACCTTC. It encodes CASSLAGDASYTF.

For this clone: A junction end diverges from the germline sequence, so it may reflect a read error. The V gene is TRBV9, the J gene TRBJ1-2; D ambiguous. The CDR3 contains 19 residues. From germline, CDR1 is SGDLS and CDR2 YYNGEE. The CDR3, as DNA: TGTGCCAGCAGCGGGTTGGATTGGGCTCCCGGGAATGAAAACTATGTCTACACCTTC. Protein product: CASSGLDWAPGNENYVYTF. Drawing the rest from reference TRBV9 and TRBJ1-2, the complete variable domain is DSGVTQTPKHLITATGQRVTLRCSPRSGDLSVYWYQQSLDQGLQFLIQYYNGEERAKGNILERFSAQQFPDLHSELNLSSLELGDSALYFCASSGLDWAPGNENYVYTFGSGTRLTVV.

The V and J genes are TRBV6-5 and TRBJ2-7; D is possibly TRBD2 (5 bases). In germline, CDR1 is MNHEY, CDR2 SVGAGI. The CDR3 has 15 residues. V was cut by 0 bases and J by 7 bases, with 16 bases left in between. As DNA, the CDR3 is TGTGCCAGCAGTTACTCCCCCTACGGGGATCTGGAGCAGTACTTC. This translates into CASSYSPYGDLEQYF.

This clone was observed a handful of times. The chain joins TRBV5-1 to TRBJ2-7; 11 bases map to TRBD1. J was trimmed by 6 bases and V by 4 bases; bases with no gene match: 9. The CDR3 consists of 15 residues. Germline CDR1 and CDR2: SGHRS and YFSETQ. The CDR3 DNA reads TGCGCCAGCAGCCCCGGTTGGGGACAGGGGGGCGAGCAGTACTTC. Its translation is CASSPGWGQGGEQYF.

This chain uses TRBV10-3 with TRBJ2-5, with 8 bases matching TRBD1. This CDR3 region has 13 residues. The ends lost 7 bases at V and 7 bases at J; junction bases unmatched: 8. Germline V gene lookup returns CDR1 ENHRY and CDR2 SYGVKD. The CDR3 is CAITPGQEGTQYF. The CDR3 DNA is TGTGCCATCACTCCGGGACAGGAGGGGACCCAGTACTTC.

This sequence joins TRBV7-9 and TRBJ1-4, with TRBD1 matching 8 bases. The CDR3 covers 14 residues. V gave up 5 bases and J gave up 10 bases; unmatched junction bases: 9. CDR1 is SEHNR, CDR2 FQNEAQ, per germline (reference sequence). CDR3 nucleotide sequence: TGTGCCAGCAGCCTCGGACAGGGTGACAGAAAACTGTTTTTT. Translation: CASSLGQGDRKLFF.

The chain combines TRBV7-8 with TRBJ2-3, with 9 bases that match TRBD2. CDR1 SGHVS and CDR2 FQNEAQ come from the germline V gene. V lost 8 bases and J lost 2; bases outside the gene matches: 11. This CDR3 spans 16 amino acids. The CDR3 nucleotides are TGTGCCAGCTCTGTCCGGCGGGGGGGGAACACAGATACGCAGTATTTT. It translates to CASSVRRGGNTDTQYF.

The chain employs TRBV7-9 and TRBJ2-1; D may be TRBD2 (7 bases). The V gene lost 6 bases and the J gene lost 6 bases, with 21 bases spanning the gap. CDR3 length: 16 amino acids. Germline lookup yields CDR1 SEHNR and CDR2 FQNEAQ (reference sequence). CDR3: CASSSGEGGEGNEQFF. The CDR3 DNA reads TGTGCCAGCAGTTCGGGGGAGGGGGGAGAAGGCAATGAGCAGTTCTTC. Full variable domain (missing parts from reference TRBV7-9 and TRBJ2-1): DTGVSQNPRHKITKRGQNVTFRCDPISEHNRLYWYRQTLGQGPEFLTYFQNEAQLEKSRLLSDRFSAERPKGSFSTLEIQRTEQGDSAMYLCASSSGEGGEGNEQFFGPGTRLTVL.

CDR3 sequence reads: CASRSGQGPAYNSPLHF. CDR3 nucleotide sequence: TGTGCAAGTCGCTCAGGACAGGGCCCTGCCTATAATTCACCCCTCCACTTT. V gene TRBV12-2 combines with J gene TRBJ1-6; the D call in the table, TRBD1, was not verified against the DNA. TRBV12-2 is designated a pseudogene. The CDR3 extends over 17 amino acids.

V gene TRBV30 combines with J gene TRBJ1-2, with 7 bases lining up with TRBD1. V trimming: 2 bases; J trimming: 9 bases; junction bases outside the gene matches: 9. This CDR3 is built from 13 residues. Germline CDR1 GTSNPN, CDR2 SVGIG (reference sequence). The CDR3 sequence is CAWSWGRGKSYTF. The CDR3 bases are TGTGCCTGGAGTTGGGGCAGGGGGAAGAGCTACACCTTC.

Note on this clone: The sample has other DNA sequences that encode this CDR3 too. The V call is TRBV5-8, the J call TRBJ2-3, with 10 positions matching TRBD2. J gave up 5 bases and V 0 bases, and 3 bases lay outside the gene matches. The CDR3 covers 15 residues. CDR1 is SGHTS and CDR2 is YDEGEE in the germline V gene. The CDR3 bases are TGTGCCAGCAGCTTGGGAACTAGCGGGGTAGATACGCAGTATTTT. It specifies CASSLGTSGVDTQYF.

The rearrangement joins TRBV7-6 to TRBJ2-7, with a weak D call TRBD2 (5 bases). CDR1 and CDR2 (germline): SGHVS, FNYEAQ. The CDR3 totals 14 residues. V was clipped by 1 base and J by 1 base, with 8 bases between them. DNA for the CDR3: TGTGCCAGCAGCTTAGTATCGGGGTCCTACGAGCAGTACTTC. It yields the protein CASSLVSGSYEQYF.

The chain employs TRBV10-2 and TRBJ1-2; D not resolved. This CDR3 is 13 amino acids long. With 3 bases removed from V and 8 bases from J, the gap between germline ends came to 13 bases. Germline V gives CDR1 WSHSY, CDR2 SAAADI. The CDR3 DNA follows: TGCGCCAGCAGTGAACGAGGGTCGAGGGGCTACACCTTC. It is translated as CASSERGSRGYTF.

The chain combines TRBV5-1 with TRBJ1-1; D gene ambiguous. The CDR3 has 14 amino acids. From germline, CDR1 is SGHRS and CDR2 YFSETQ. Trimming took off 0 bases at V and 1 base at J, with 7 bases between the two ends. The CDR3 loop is CASSLGPSNTEAFF. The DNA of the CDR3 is TGCGCCAGCAGCTTGGGTCCTTCGAACACTGAAGCTTTCTTT.